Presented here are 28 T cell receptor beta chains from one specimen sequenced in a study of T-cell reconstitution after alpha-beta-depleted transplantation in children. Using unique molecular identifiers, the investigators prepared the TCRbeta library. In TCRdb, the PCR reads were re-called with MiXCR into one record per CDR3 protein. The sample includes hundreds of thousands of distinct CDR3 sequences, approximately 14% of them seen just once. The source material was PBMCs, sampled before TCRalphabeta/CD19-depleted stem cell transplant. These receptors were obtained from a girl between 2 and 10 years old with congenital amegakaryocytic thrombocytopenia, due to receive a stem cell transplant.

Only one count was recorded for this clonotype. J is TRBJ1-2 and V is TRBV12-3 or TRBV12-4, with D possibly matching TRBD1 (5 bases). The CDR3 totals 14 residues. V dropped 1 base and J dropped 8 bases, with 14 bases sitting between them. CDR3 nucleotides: TGTGCCAGCAGTTTAGTTCAGGGCAGCTTCGGCTACACCTTC. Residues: CASSLVQGSFGYTF.

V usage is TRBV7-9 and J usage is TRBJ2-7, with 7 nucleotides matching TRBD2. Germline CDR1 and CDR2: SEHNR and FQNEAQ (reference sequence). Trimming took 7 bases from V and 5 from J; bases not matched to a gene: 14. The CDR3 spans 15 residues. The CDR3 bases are TGTGCCAGCAACTTCGGGATGGCGGGAGTTGACGAGCAGTACTTC. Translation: CASNFGMAGVDEQYF.

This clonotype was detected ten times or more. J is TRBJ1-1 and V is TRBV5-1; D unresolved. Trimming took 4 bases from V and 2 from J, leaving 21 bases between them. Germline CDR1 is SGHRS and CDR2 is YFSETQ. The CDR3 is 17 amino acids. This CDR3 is CASSPRTSSSANTEAFF. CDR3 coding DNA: TGCGCCAGCAGCCCCCGGACCTCCTCGAGTGCCAACACTGAAGCTTTCTTT. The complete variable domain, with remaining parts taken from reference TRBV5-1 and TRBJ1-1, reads KAGVTQTPRYLIKTRGQQVTLSCSPISGHRSVSWYQQTPGQGLQFLFEYFSETQRNKGNFPGRFSGRQFSNSRSEMNVSTLELGDSALYLCASSPRTSSSANTEAFFGQGTRLTVV.

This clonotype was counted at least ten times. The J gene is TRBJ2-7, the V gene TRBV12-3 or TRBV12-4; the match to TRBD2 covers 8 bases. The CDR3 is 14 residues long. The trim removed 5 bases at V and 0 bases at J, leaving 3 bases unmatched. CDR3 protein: CASSGTRSSYEQYF. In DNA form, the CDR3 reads TGTGCCAGCAGTGGGACTAGGTCCTCCTACGAGCAGTACTTC.

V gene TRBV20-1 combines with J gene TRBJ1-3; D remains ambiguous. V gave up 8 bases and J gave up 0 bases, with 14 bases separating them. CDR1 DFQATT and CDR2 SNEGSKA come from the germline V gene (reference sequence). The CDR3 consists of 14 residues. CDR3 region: CSPMGIRSGNTIYF. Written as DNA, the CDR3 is TGCAGTCCTATGGGGATCCGCTCTGGAAACACCATATATTTT.

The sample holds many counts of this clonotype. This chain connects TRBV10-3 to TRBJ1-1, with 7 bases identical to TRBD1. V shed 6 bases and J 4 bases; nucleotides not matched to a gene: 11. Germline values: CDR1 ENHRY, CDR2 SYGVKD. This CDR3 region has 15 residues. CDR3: CAIRNIRQGSTEAFF. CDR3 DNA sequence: TGTGCCATCAGAAACATAAGACAGGGCAGCACTGAAGCTTTCTTT.

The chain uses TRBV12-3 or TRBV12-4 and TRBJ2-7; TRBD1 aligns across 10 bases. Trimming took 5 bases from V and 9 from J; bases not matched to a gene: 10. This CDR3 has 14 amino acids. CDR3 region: CASSPRTGGNVQYF. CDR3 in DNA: TGTGCCAGCAGTCCACGGACAGGGGGTAACGTGCAGTACTTC.

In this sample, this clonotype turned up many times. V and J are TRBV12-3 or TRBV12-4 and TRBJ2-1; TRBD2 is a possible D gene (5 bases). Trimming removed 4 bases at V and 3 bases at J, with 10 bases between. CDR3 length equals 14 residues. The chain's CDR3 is CASSSRTLYNEQFF. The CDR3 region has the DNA TGTGCCAGCAGTTCACGGACTCTCTACAATGAGCAGTTCTTC.

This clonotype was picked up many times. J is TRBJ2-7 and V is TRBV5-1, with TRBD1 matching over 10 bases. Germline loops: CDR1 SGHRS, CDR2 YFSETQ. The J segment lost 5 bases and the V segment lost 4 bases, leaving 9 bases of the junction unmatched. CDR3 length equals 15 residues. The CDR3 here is CASSAGTGASDEQYF. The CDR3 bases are TGCGCCAGCAGCGCGGGGACAGGGGCTTCGGACGAGCAGTACTTC.

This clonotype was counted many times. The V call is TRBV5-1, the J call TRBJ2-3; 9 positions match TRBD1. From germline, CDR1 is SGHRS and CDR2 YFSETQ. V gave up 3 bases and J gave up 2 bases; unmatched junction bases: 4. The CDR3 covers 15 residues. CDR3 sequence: CASSSTGGITDTQYF. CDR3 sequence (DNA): TGCGCCAGCAGCTCCACAGGGGGCATCACAGATACGCAGTATTTT.

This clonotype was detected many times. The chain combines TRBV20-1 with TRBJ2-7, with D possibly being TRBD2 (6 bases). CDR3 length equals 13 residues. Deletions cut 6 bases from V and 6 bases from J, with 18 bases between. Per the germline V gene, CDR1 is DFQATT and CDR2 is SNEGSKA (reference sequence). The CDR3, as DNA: TGCAGTGCACAAGAAAAAACTAGCTCCGAGCAGTACTTC. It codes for CSAQEKTSSEQYF.

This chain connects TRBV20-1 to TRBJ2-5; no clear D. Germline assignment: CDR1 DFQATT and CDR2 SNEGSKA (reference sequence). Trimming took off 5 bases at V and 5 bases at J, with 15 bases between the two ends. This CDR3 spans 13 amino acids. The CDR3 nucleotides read TGCAGTGCTCGTTTAAGTGGTGGGGAGACCCAGTACTTC. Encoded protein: CSARLSGGETQYF.

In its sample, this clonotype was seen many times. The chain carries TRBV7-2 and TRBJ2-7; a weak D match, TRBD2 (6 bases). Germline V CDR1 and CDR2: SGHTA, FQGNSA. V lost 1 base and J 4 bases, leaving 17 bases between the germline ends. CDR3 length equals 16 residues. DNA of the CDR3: TGTGCCAGCAGCTTAGGCATCGGGACTCAAATTTACGAGCAGTACTTC. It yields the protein CASSLGIGTQIYEQYF.

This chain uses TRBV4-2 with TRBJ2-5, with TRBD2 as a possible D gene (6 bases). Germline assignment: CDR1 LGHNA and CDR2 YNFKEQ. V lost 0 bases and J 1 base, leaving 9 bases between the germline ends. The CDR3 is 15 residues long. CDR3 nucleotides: TGTGCCAGCAGCCAAGAGCTAGCGACCCAAGAGACCCAGTACTTC. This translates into CASSQELATQETQYF.

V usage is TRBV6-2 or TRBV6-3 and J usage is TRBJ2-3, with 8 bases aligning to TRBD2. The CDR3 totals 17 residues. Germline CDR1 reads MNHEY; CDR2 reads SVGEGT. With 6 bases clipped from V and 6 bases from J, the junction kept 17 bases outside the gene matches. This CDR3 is CASRAYSSAGETDTQYF. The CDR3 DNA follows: TGTGCCAGCAGGGCTTACTCTTCAGCGGGAGAGACGGATACGCAGTATTTT.

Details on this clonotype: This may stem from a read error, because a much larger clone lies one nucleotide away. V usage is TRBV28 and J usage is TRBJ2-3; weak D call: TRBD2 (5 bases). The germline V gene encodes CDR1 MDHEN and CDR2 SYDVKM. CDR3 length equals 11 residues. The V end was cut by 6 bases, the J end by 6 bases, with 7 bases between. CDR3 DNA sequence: TGTGCCAGCAGACAGCGGGATACGCAGTATTTT. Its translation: CASRQRDTQYF. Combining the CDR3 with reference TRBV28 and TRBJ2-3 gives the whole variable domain DVKVTQSSRYLVKRTGEKVFLECVQDMDHENMFWYRQDPGLGLRLIYFSYDVKMKEKGDIPEGYSVSREKKERFSLILESASTNQTSMYLCASRQRDTQYFGPGTRLTVL.

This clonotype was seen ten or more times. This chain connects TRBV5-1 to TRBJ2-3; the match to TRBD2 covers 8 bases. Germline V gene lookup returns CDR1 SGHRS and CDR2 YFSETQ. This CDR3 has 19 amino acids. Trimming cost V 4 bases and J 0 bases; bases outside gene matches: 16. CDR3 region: CASSTNSAFSGTSTDTQYF. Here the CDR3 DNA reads TGCGCCAGCAGCACCAATTCCGCTTTTAGCGGGACTAGCACAGATACGCAGTATTTT.

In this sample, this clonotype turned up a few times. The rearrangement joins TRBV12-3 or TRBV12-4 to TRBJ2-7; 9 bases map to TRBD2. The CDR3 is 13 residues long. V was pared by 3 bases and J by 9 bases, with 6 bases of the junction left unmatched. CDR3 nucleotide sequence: TGTGCCAGCAGTTTTGTAGCGGGAGACCCGCAGTACTTC. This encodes CASSFVAGDPQYF.

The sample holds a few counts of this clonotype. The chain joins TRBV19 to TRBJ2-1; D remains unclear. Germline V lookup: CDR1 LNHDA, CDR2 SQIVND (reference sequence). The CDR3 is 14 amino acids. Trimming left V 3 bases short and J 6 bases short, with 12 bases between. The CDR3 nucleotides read TGTGCCAGTAGTATTACGCGGAGTCTCAATGAGCAGTTCTTC. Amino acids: CASSITRSLNEQFF.

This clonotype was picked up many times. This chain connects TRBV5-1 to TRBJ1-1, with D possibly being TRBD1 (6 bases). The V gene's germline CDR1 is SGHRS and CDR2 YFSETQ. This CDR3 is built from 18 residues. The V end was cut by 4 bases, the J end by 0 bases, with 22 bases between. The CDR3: CASSILTGDTYLNTEAFF. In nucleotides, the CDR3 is TGCGCCAGCAGCATACTGACAGGCGATACCTATCTGAACACTGAAGCTTTCTTT.

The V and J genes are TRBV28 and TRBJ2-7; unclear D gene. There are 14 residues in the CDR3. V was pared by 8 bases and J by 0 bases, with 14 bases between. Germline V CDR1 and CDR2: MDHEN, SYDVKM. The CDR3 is CASSSPPLSYEQYF. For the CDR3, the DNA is TGTGCCAGCTCGAGCCCGCCCCTCTCCTACGAGCAGTACTTC.

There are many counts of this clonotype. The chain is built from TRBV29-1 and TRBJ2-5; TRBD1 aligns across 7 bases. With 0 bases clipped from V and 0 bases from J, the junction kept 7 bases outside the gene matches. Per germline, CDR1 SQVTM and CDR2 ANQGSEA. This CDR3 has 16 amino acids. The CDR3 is CSVEERTGLYQETQYF. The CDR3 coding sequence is TGCAGCGTTGAAGAGAGGACAGGATTGTACCAAGAGACCCAGTACTTC.

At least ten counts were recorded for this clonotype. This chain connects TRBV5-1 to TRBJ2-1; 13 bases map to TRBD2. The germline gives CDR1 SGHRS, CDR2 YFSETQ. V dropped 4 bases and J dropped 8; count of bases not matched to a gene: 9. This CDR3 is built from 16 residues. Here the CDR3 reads CASSQGLAGVPDEQFF. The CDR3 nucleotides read TGCGCCAGCAGCCAAGGACTAGCGGGAGTCCCTGATGAGCAGTTCTTC.

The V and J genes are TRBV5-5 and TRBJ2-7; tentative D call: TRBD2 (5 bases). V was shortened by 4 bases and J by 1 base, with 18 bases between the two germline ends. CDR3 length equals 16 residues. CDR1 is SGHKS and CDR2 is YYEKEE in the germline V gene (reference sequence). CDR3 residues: CASSKGALQISYEQYF. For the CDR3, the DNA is TGTGCCAGCAGCAAGGGAGCCCTTCAGATTTCCTACGAGCAGTACTTC. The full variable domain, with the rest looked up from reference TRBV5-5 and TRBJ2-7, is DAGVTQSPTHLIKTRGQQVTLRCSPISGHKSVSWYQQVLGQGPQFIFQYYEKEERGRGNFPDRFSARQFPNYSSELNVNALLLGDSALYLCASSKGALQISYEQYFGPGTRLTVT.

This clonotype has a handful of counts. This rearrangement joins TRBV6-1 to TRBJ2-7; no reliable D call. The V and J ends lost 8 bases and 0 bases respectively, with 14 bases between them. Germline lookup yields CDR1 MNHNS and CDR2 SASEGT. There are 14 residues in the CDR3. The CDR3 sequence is CASGARMGSYEQYF. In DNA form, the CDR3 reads TGTGCCAGCGGCGCGAGGATGGGCTCCTACGAGCAGTACTTC.

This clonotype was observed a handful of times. CDR3 region: CSARRGGRGNEQFF. In nucleotides, the CDR3 is TGCAGTGCTAGAAGGGGCGGGAGAGGCAATGAGCAGTTCTTC. This sequence joins TRBV20-1 and TRBJ2-1, with 7 nucleotides matching TRBD2. This CDR3 is built from 14 residues. J gave up 6 bases and V 2 bases, and 7 bases lay outside the gene matches. Germline V gives CDR1 DFQATT, CDR2 SNEGSKA (reference sequence).

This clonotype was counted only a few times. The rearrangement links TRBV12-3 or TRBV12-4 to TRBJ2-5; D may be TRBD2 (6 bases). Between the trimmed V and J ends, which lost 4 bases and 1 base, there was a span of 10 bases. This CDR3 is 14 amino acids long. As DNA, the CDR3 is TGTGCCAGCAGTTGGGACTTCTCCCAAGAGACCCAGTACTTC. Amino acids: CASSWDFSQETQYF.

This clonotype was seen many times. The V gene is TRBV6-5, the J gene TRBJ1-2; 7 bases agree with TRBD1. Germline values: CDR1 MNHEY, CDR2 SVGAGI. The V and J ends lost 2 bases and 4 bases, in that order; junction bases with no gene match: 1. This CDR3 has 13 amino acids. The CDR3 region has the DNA TGTGCCAGCAGTTACAGGGGGCTCTATGGCTACACCTTC. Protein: CASSYRGLYGYTF.